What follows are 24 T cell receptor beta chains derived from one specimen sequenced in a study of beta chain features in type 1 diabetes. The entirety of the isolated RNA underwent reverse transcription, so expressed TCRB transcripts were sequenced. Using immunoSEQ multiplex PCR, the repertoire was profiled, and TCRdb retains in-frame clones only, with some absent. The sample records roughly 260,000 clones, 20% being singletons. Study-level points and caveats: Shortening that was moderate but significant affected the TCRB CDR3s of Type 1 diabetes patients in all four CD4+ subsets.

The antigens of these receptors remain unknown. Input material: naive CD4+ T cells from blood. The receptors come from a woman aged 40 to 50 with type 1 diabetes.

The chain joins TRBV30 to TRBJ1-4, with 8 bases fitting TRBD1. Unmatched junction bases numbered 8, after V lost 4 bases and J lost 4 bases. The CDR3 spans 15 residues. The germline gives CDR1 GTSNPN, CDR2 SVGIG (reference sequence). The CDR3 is CAWKNGQGDNEKLFF. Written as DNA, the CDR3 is TGTGCCTGGAAAAACGGACAGGGAGATAATGAAAAACTGTTTTTT.

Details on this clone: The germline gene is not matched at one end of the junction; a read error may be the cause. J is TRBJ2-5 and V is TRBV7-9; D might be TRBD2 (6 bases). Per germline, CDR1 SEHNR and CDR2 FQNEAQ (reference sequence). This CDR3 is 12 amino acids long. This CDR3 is CASSLEAGTQYF. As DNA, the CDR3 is TGTGCCAGCAGTTTAGAAGCGGGGACCCAGTACTTC.

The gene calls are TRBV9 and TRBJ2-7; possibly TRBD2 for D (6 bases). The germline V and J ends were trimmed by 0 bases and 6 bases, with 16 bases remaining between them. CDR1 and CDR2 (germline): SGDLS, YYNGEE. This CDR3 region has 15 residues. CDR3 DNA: TGTGCCAGCAGCGTAGCTGCGACTCTCGGGGGCGAGCAGTACTTC. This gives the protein CASSVAATLGGEQYF. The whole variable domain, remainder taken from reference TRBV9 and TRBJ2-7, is DSGVTQTPKHLITATGQRVTLRCSPRSGDLSVYWYQQSLDQGLQFLIQYYNGEERAKGNILERFSAQQFPDLHSELNLSSLELGDSALYFCASSVAATLGGEQYFGPGTRLTVT.

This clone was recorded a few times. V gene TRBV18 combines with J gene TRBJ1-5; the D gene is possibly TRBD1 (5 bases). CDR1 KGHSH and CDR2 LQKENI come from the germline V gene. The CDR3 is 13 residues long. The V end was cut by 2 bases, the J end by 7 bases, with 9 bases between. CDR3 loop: CASSPGGRQPQHF. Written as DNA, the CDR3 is TGTGCCAGCTCACCAGGGGGGAGACAGCCCCAGCATTTT.

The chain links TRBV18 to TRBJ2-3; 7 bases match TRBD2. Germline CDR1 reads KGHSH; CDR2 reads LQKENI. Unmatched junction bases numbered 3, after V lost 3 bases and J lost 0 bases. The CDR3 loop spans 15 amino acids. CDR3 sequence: CASSPLAASTDTQYF. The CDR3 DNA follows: TGTGCCAGCTCACCTCTAGCGGCTAGCACAGATACGCAGTATTTT.

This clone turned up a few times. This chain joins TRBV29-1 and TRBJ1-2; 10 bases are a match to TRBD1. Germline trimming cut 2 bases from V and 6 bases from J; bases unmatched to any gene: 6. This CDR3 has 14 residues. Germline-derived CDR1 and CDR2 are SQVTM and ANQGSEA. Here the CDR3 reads CSVERRQGANGYTF. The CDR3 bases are TGCAGCGTTGAAAGGAGACAGGGGGCAAATGGCTACACCTTC. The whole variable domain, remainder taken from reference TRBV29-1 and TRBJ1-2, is SAVISQKPSRDICQRGTSLTIQCQVDSQVTMMFWYRQQPGQSLTLIATANQGSEATYESGFVIDKFPISRPNLTFSTLTVSNMSPEDSSIYLCSVERRQGANGYTFGSGTRLTVV.

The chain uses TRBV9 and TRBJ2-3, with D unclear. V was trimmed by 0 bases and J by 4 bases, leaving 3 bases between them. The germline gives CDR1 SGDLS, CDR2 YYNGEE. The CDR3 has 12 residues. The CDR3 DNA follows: TGTGCCAGCAGCGTAGCCTCAGATACGCAGTATTTT. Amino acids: CASSVASDTQYF.

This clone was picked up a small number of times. CDR3 in DNA: TGTGCCAGCAGCTGGGACAGGGAGAACTATGGCTACACCTTC. Translated: CASSWDRENYGYTF. This chain uses TRBV7-2 with TRBJ1-2; 9 bases align to TRBD1. The J segment lost 2 bases and the V segment lost 4 bases, leaving 2 bases of the junction unmatched. Germline V lookup: CDR1 SGHTA, CDR2 FQGNSA. The CDR3 is made up of 14 amino acids.

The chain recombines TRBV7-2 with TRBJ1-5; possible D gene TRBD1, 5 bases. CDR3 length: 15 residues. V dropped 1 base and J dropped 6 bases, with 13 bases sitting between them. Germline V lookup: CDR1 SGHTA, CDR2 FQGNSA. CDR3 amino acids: CASSLVGGKGQPQHF. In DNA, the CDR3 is TGTGCCAGCAGCTTAGTCGGGGGGAAGGGTCAGCCCCAGCATTTT. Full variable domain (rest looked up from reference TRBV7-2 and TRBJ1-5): GAGVSQSPSNKVTEKGKDVELRCDPISGHTALYWYRQSLGQGLEFLIYFQGNSAPDKSGLPSDRFSAERTGGSVSTLTIQRTQQEDSAVYLCASSLVGGKGQPQHFGDGTRLSIL.

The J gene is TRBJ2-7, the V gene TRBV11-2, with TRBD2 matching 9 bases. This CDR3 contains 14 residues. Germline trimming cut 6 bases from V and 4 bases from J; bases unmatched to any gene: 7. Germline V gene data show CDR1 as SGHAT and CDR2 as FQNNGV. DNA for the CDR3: TGTGCCAGCAGTTCCGGGACTAGCTATTACGAGCAGTACTTC. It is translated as CASSSGTSYYEQYF.

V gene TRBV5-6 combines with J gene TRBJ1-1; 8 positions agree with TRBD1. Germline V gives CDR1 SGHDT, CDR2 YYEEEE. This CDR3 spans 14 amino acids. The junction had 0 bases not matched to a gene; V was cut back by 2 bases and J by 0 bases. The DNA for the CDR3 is TGTGCCAGCAGCTTACAGGGGGTGAACACTGAAGCTTTCTTT. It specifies CASSLQGVNTEAFF.

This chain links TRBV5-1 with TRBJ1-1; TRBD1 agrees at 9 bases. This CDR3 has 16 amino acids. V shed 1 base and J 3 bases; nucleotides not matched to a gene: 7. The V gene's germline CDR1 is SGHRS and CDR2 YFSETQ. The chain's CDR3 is CASSLSGDRDYTEAFF. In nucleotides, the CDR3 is TGCGCCAGCAGCTTGTCAGGGGACAGGGACTACACTGAAGCTTTCTTT.

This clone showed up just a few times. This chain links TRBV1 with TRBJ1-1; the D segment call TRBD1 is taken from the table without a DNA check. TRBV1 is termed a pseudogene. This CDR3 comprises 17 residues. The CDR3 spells CTSSQGQGETRDTEAFF. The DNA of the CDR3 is TGCACCAGCAGCCAGGGCCAGGGGGAAACAAGGGACACTGAAGCTTTCTTT.

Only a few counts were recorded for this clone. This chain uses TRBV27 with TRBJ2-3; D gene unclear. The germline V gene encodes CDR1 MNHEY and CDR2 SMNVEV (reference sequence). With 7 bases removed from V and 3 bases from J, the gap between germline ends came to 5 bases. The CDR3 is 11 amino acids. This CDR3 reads CASKRTDTQYF. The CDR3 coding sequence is TGTGCCAGCAAACGGACAGATACGCAGTATTTT.

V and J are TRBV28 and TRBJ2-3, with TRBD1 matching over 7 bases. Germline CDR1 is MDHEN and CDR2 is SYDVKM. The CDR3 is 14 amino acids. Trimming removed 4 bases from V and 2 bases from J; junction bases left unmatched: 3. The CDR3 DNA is TGTGCCAGCAGTTCGGGACAGCTCACAGATACGCAGTATTTT. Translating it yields CASSSGQLTDTQYF.

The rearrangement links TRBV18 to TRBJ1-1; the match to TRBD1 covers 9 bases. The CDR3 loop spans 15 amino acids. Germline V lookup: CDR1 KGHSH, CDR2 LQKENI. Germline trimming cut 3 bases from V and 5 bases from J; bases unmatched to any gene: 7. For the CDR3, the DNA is TGTGCCAGCTCACCGCGACAGGGGGATAGGACTGAAGCTTTCTTT. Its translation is CASSPRQGDRTEAFF. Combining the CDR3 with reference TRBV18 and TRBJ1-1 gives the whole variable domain NAGVMQNPRHLVRRRGQEARLRCSPMKGHSHVYWYRQLPEEGLKFMVYLQKENIIDESGMPKERFSAEFPKEGPSILRIQQVVRGDSAAYFCASSPRQGDRTEAFFGQGTRLTVV.

CDR3 loop: CSVLRGGTNEKLFF. The CDR3 DNA reads TGCAGCGTCCTCCGGGGGGGCACTAATGAAAAACTGTTTTTT. This chain links TRBV29-1 with TRBJ1-4; D may be TRBD1 (6 bases). Germline-derived CDR1 and CDR2 are SQVTM and ANQGSEA. The germline V and J ends were trimmed by 6 bases and 2 bases, with 13 bases remaining between them. This CDR3 spans 14 amino acids.

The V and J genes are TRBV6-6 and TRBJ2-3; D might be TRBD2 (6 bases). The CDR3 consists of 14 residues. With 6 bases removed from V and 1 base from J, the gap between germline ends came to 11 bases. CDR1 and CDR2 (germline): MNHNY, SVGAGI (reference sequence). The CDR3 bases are TGTGCCAGCAGCCCACCTAGCGGCACAGATACGCAGTATTTT. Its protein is CASSPPSGTDTQYF.

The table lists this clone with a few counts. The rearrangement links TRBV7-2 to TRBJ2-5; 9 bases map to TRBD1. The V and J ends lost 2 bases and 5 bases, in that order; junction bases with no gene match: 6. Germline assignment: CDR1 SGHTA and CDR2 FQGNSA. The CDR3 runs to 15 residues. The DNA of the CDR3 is TGTGCCAGCAGCTTAACGGGACAGGGAGGGGAGACCCAGTACTTC. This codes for CASSLTGQGGETQYF.

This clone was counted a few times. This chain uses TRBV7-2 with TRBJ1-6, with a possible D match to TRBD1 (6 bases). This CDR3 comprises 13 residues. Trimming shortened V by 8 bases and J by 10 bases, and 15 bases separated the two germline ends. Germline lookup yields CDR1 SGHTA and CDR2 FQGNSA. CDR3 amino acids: CASGRGASSPLHF. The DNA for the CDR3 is TGTGCCAGCGGCAGGGGAGCATCCTCACCCCTCCACTTT.

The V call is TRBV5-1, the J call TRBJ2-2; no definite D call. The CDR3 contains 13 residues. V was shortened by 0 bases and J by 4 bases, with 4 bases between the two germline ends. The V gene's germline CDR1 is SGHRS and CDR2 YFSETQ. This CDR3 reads CASSLGGTGELFF. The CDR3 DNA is TGCGCCAGCAGCTTGGGAGGCACCGGGGAGCTGTTTTTT.

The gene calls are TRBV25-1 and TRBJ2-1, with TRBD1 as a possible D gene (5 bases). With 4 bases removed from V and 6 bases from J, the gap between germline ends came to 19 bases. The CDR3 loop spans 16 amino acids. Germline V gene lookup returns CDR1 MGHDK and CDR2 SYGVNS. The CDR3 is CASSATQGALGNEQFF. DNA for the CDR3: TGTGCCAGCAGTGCCACCCAAGGGGCATTGGGCAATGAGCAGTTCTTC.

The DNA for the CDR3 is TGTGCCAGCAGTGGGACTCACTTGGGCACTGAAGCTTTCTTT. It codes for CASSGTHLGTEAFF. J is TRBJ1-1 and V is TRBV25-1; D gene unclear. V lost 4 bases and J 4 bases, leaving 13 bases between the germline ends. The germline CDR1 and CDR2 sequences are MGHDK and SYGVNS. This CDR3 is built from 14 residues.

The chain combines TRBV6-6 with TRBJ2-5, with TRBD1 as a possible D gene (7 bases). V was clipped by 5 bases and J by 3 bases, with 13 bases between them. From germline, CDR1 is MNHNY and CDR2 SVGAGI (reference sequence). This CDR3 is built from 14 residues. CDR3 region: CASSGQGGEETQYF. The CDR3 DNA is TGTGCCAGCAGTGGGCAGGGGGGCGAAGAGACCCAGTACTTC.